The 15 T cell receptor beta chains below were found in one sample sequenced in a study of T cell responses to AZD1222 COVID-19 vaccine. The data were produced by immunoSEQ multiplex PCR, yet TCRdb's version contains in-frame clones alone and is incomplete. The table records 200,000 or so clones, 80% to 95% of them present only once. Sequences were derived from peripheral blood, sampled 28 days after the second AZD1222 dose. Receptors were obtained from an adult who received the AZD1222 COVID-19 vaccine.

The sample holds one count of this clone. V usage is TRBV6-5 and J usage is TRBJ1-1, with D possibly being TRBD1 (6 bases). The CDR3 consists of 14 residues. V dropped 4 bases and J dropped 1 base, with 10 bases sitting between them. The germline V gene encodes CDR1 MNHEY and CDR2 SVGAGI. The CDR3 nucleotides are TGTGCCAGCAGTTCGCCGGGACAGAACACTGAAGCTTTCTTT. Protein: CASSSPGQNTEAFF.

The chain combines TRBV7-9 with TRBJ1-1; perhaps TRBD1 as D (6 bases). Trimming removed 4 bases from V and 9 bases from J, with 9 bases in between. This CDR3 has 11 amino acids. Germline CDR1 SEHNR, CDR2 FQNEAQ (reference sequence). The CDR3 DNA reads TGTGCCAGCAGCTCGCAGGGGAAAGCTTTCTTT. Translated: CASSSQGKAFF.

The chain recombines TRBV7-9 with TRBJ2-7; maybe TRBD1 (7 bases). Trimming pared 4 bases from V and 3 bases from J, leaving 22 bases between. The CDR3 consists of 17 residues. Germline V gene data show CDR1 as SEHNR and CDR2 as FQNEAQ (reference sequence). As DNA, the CDR3 is TGTGCCAGCAGCTCTGGAGGGGGCGGGGAAAGAATCTACGAGCAGTACTTC. Translation gives CASSSGGGGERIYEQYF.

The chain has TRBV30 and TRBJ1-4, with no clear D. Deletions cut 2 bases from V and 4 bases from J, with 2 bases between. Germline V CDR1 and CDR2: GTSNPN, SVGIG (reference sequence). This CDR3 comprises 11 residues. The CDR3 spells CAWSRNEKLFF. The CDR3 DNA reads TGTGCCTGGAGTCGTAATGAAAAACTGTTTTTT. The complete variable domain, with remaining parts taken from reference TRBV30 and TRBJ1-4, reads SQTIHQWPATLVQPVGSPLSLECTVEGTSNPNLYWYRQAAGRGLQLLFYSVGIGQISSEVPQNLSASRPQDRQFILSSKKLLLSDSGFYLCAWSRNEKLFFGSGTQLSVL.

This clone was recorded a few times. This chain uses TRBV12-5 with TRBJ2-4; no firm D call. The CDR3 covers 14 residues. V dropped 3 bases and J dropped 0 bases, with 6 bases sitting between them. CDR1 LGHNT and CDR2 FRNRAP come from the germline V gene. CDR3: CASGLTLAKNIQYF. CDR3 DNA sequence: TGTGCTAGTGGTTTAACATTAGCCAAAAACATTCAGTACTTC.

This clone was detected once. The chain is built from TRBV6-5 and TRBJ1-1; 7 bases agree with TRBD1. V trimming: 7 bases; J trimming: 5 bases; junction bases outside the gene matches: 10. In germline, CDR1 is MNHEY, CDR2 SVGAGI. CDR3 size: 14 residues. The CDR3 is CASNQGGKGTEAFF. The CDR3 bases are TGTGCCAGCAACCAGGGGGGAAAGGGAACTGAAGCTTTCTTT.

The CDR3 sequence: CASSLPPGRNNEQFF. In DNA, the CDR3 is TGTGCCAGCAGTCTGCCACCGGGGAGGAACAATGAGCAGTTCTTC. The J gene is TRBJ2-1, the V gene TRBV27, with D possibly being TRBD2 (6 bases). This CDR3 is 15 amino acids long. The germline gives CDR1 MNHEY, CDR2 SMNVEV (reference sequence). V shed 5 bases and J shed 5 bases, with 16 bases lying between them.

Note on this clone: The same CDR3 also results from other DNA sequences found in this sample. This chain joins TRBV19 and TRBJ1-2, with 7 bases matching TRBD1. Germline CDR1 and CDR2: LNHDA and SQIVND (reference sequence). The CDR3 has 13 amino acids. The ends lost 3 bases at V and 5 bases at J; junction bases unmatched: 3. CDR3 nucleotides: TGTGCCAGTAGTATCGACAGGGCGTATGGCTACACCTTC. Amino acid sequence: CASSIDRAYGYTF.

In DNA form, the CDR3 reads TGTGCCAGCAGTTCTTCCGAGGGGTTTCATTCCTTAGGGGGCTACACCTTC. Translation: CASSSSEGFHSLGGYTF. The rearrangement joins TRBV27 to TRBJ1-2, with D tentatively TRBD1 (5 bases). Between the trimmed V and J ends, which lost 4 bases and 8 bases, there was a span of 26 bases. The CDR3 consists of 17 residues. Germline CDR1 is MNHEY and CDR2 is SMNVEV (reference sequence).

The chain uses TRBV12-3 or TRBV12-4 and TRBJ1-6; no firm D call. This CDR3 spans 12 amino acids. V gave up 6 bases and J gave up 13 bases, with 13 bases separating them. CDR3 protein: CASRYTMLPLHF. For the CDR3, the DNA is TGTGCCAGCAGATACACGATGCTCCCCCTCCACTTT.

V gene TRBV19 combines with J gene TRBJ2-1; 11 bases match TRBD1. V lost 10 bases and J lost 6; bases outside the gene matches: 14. The CDR3 length is 16 residues. CDR1 and CDR2 from the germline V gene are LNHDA and SQIVND (reference sequence). The CDR3 protein is CATRYRGTGGINEQFF. As DNA, the CDR3 is TGTGCCACTAGGTACCGAGGGACAGGGGGAATCAATGAGCAGTTCTTC.

V and J are TRBV6-6 and TRBJ1-6; 8 bases agree with TRBD1. CDR3 size: 16 residues. Germline V gene data show CDR1 as MNHNY and CDR2 as SVGAGI (reference sequence). J was trimmed by 0 bases and V by 5 bases; bases with no gene match: 3. CDR3 DNA sequence: TGTGCCAGCAGTCAAACAGGGGGCTCCTATAATTCACCCCTCCACTTT. Translated: CASSQTGGSYNSPLHF.

This chain joins TRBV10-3 and TRBJ1-4, with D possibly being TRBD1 (6 bases). V dropped 0 bases and J dropped 7 bases, with 15 bases sitting between them. The CDR3 loop spans 16 amino acids. Germline lookup yields CDR1 ENHRY and CDR2 SYGVKD. CDR3 protein: CAISESGGGGGEKLFF. Here the CDR3 DNA reads TGTGCCATCAGTGAGTCCGGAGGGGGTGGTGGTGAAAAACTGTTTTTT.

The chain carries TRBV9 and TRBJ2-3; 9 bases map to TRBD2. The germline V gene encodes CDR1 SGDLS and CDR2 YYNGEE. The trim removed 4 bases at V and 2 bases at J, leaving 2 bases unmatched. This CDR3 has 14 amino acids. CDR3 amino acids: CASSSSGATDTQYF. CDR3 bases: TGTGCCAGCAGCTCTAGCGGGGCCACAGATACGCAGTATTTT.

This clone was observed a single time. The chain couples TRBV7-2 to TRBJ1-6; possibly TRBD1 for D (5 bases). This CDR3 spans 16 amino acids. The V end was cut by 2 bases, the J end by 8 bases, with 16 bases between. Germline values: CDR1 SGHTA, CDR2 FQGNSA. CDR3 loop: CASSLQATVPYSPLHF. The CDR3 DNA sequence: TGTGCCAGCAGCTTACAGGCGACAGTGCCCTATTCACCCCTCCACTTT.